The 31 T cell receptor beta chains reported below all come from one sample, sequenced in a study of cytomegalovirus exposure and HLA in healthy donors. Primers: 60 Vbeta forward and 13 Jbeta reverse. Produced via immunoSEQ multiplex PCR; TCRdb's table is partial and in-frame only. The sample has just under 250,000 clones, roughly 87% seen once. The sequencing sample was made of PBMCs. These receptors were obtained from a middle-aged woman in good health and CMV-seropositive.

The CDR3 spells CASSWDRGSSGNTIYF. The DNA for the CDR3 is TGTGCCAGCAGTTGGGACAGGGGATCCTCTGGAAACACCATATATTTT. This chain connects TRBV6-6 to TRBJ1-3; 10 bases match TRBD1. Germline V gene sequence: CDR1 MNHNY, CDR2 SVGAGI (reference sequence). Unmatched junction bases numbered 3, after V lost 4 bases and J lost 0 bases. There are 16 residues in the CDR3.

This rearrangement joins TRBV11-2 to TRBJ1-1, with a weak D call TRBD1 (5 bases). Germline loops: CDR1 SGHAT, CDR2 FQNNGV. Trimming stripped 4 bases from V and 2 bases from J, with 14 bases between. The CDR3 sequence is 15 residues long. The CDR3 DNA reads TGTGCCAGCAGCTCCAAGGGGTCTCCAAACACTGAAGCTTTCTTT. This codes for CASSSKGSPNTEAFF.

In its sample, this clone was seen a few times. The CDR3 spells CASSLYPGVGPDTQYF. The CDR3 DNA sequence: TGTGCCAGCAGTTTATATCCGGGAGTTGGGCCAGATACGCAGTATTTT. The genes are TRBV27 and TRBJ2-3, with D perhaps TRBD2 (6 bases). This CDR3 contains 16 residues. CDR1 MNHEY and CDR2 SMNVEV come from the germline V gene (reference sequence). The ends were cut back, 1 base at V and 4 bases at J, with 15 bases in the middle.

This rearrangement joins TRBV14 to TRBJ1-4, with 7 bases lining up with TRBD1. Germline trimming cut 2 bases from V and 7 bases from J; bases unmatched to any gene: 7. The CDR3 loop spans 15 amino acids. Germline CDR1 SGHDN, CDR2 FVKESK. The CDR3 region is CASSQITGVGEKLFF. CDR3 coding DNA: TGTGCCAGCAGCCAAATTACAGGGGTGGGTGAAAAACTGTTTTTT.

The CDR3 nucleotides read TGTGCCTGGAGCCGCGGGACAGGGGGGTACGAGCAGTACTTC. Translated: CAWSRGTGGYEQYF. V usage is TRBV30 and J usage is TRBJ2-7; TRBD1 aligns across 11 bases. The CDR3 contains 14 residues. Germline CDR1 reads GTSNPN; CDR2 reads SVGIG (reference sequence). The trim removed 3 bases at V and 4 bases at J, leaving 5 bases unmatched.

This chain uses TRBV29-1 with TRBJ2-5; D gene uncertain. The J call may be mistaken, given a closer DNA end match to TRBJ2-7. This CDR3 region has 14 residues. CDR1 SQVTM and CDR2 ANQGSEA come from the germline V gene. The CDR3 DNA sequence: TGCAGCGTTGAAGTTACAGCCTCCTCCTACGAGCAGTACTTC. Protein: CSVEVTASSYEQYF.

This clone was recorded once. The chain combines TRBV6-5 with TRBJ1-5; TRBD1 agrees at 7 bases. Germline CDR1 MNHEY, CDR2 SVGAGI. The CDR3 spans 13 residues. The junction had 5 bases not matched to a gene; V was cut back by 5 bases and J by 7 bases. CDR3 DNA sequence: TGTGCCAGCAGTACAGGGGTTAGACAGCCCCAGCATTTT. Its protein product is CASSTGVRQPQHF.

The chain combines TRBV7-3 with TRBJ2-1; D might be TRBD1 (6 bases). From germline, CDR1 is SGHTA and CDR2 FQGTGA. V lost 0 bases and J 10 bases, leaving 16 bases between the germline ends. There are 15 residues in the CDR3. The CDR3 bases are TGTGCCAGCAGCTTAACGGAGGCAACAGACAGGGAGCAGTTCTTC. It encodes CASSLTEATDREQFF.

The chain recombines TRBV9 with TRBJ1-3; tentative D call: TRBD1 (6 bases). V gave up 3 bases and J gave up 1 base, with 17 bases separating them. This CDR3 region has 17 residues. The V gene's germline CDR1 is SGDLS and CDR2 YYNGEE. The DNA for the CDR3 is TGTGCCAGCAGCGCCCCATCGACAGGTTCATCTGGAAACACCATATATTTT. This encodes CASSAPSTGSSGNTIYF. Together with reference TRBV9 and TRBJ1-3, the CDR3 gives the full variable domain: DSGVTQTPKHLITATGQRVTLRCSPRSGDLSVYWYQQSLDQGLQFLIQYYNGEERAKGNILERFSAQQFPDLHSELNLSSLELGDSALYFCASSAPSTGSSGNTIYFGEGSWLTVV.

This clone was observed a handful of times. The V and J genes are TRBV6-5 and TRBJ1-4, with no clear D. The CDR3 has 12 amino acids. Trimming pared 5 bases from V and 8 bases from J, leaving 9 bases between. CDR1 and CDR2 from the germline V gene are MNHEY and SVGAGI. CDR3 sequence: CASSPPGEKLFF. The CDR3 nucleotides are TGTGCCAGCAGTCCTCCGGGAGAAAAACTGTTTTTT.

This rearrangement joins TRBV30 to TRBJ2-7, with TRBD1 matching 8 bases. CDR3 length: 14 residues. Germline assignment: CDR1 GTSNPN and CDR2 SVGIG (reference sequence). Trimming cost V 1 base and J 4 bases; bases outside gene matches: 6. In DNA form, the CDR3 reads TGTGCCTGGAGTGAAGGGACAGGACTTTACGAGCAGTACTTC. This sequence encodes CAWSEGTGLYEQYF.

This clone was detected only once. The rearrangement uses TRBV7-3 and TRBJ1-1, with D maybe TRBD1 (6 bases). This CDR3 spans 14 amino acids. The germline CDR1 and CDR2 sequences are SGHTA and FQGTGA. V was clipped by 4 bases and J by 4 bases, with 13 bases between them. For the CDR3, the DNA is TGTGCCAGCAGCTCTAGCGGGGGCAGCACTGAAGCTTTCTTT. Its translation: CASSSSGGSTEAFF.

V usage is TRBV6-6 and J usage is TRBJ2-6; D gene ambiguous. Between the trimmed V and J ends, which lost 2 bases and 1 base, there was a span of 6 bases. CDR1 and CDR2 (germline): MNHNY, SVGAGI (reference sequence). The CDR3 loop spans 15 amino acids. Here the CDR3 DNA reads TGTGCCAGCAGTTACGTCGGTTCTGGGGCCAACGTCCTGACTTTC. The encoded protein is CASSYVGSGANVLTF.

The CDR3 DNA follows: TGTGCCAGCAGTTCACCTAGCGGGGGGGCGGATACGCAGTATTTT. Amino acids: CASSSPSGGADTQYF. The chain employs TRBV27 and TRBJ2-3; the match to TRBD2 covers 12 bases. After removal of 4 bases from V and 6 bases from J, the junction contained 5 bases not matched to a gene. Germline values: CDR1 MNHEY, CDR2 SMNVEV (reference sequence). There are 15 residues in the CDR3.

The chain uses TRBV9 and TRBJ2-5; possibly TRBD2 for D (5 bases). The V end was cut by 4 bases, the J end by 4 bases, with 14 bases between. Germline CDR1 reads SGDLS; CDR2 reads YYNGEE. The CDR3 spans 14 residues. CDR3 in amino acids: CASSPHGMGETQYF. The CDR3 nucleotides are TGTGCCAGCAGCCCCCACGGGATGGGAGAGACCCAGTACTTC.

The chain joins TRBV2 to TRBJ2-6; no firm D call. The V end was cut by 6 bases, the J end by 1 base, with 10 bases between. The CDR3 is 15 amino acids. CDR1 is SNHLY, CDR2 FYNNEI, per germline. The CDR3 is CASRKSVSGANVLTF. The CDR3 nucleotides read TGTGCCAGCAGAAAAAGCGTATCTGGGGCCAACGTCCTGACTTTC.

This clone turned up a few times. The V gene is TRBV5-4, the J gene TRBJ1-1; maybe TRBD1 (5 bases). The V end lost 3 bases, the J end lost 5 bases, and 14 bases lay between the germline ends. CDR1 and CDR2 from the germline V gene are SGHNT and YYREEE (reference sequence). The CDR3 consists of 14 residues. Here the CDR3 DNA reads TGTGCCAGCAGCTGGGGGGTCGGGACGACTGAAGCTTTCTTT. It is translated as CASSWGVGTTEAFF.

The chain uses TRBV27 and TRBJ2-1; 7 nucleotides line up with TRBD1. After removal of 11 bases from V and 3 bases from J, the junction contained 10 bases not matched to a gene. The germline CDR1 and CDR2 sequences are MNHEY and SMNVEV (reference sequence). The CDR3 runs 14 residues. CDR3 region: CASGPGTVYNEQFF. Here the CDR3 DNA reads TGTGCCTCAGGGCCAGGGACAGTCTACAATGAGCAGTTCTTC.

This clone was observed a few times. This CDR3 reads CASSSWSSRGGYGYTF. CDR3 coding DNA: TGCGCCAGCAGCTCCTGGTCGTCCAGGGGTGGATATGGCTACACCTTC. The V call is TRBV4-1, the J call TRBJ1-2, with D maybe TRBD1 (6 bases). The CDR3 sequence is 16 residues long. Germline assignment: CDR1 MGHRA and CDR2 YSYEKL. With 5 bases removed from V and 5 bases from J, the gap between germline ends came to 21 bases.

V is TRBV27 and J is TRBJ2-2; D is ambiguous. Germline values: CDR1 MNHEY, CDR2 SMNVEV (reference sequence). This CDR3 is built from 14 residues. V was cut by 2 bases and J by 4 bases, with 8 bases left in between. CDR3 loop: CASSLERVTGELFF. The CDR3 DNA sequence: TGTGCCAGCAGTTTAGAACGGGTCACCGGGGAGCTGTTTTTT.

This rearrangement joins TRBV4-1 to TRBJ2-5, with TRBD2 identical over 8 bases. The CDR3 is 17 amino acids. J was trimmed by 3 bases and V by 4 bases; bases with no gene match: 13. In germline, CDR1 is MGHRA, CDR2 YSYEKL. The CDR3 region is CASSPRRTAGGEETQYF. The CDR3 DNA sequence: TGCGCCAGCAGCCCCCGAAGGACGGCCGGGGGGGAAGAGACCCAGTACTTC.

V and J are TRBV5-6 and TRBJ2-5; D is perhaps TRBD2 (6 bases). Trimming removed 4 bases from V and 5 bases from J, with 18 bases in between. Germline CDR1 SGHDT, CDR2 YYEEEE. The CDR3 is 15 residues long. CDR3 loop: CASSLAGRFGETQYF. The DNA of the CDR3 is TGTGCCAGCAGCCTGGCGGGGAGGTTCGGGGAGACCCAGTACTTC.

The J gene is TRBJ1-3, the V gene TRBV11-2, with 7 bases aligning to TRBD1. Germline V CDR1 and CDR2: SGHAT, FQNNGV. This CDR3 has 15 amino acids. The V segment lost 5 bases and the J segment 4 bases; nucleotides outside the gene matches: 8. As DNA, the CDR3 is TGTGCCAGCAGCACCGACAGGGTCTCCGGAAACACCATATATTTT. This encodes CASSTDRVSGNTIYF.

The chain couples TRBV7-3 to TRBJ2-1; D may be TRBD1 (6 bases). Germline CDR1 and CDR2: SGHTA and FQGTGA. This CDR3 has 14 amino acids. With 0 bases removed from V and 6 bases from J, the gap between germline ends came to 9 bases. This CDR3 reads CASSLTGALNEQFF. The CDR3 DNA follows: TGTGCCAGCAGCTTAACGGGGGCGCTCAATGAGCAGTTCTTC.

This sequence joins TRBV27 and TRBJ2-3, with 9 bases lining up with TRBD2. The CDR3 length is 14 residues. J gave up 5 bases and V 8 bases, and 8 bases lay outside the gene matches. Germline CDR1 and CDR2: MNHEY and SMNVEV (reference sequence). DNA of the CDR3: TGTGCCAGCGGACTAGCGCGAAGGGGAGATACGCAGTATTTT. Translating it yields CASGLARRGDTQYF.

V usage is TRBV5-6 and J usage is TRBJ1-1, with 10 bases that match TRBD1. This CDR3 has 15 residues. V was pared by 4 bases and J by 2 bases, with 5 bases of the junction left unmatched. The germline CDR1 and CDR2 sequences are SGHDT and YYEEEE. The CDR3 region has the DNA TGTGCCAGCAGCCTGGGACAGGGGAGTAACACTGAAGCTTTCTTT. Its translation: CASSLGQGSNTEAFF.

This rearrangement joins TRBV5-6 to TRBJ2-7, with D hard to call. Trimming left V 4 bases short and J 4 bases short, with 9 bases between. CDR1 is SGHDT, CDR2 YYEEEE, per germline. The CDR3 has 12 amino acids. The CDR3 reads CASSRFQYEQYF. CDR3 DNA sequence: TGTGCCAGCAGCCGCTTTCAGTACGAGCAGTACTTC.

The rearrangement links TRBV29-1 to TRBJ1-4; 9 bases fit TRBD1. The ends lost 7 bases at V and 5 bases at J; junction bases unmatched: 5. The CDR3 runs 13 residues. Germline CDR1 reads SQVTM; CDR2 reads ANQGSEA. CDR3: CSAEGQGNEKLFF. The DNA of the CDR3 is TGCAGCGCTGAGGGACAGGGAAATGAAAAACTGTTTTTT.

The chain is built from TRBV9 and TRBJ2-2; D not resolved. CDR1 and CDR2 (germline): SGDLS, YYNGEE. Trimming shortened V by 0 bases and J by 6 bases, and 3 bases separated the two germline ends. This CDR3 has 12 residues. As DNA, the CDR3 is TGTGCCAGCAGCGTAGAGCCCGGGGAGCTGTTTTTT. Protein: CASSVEPGELFF.

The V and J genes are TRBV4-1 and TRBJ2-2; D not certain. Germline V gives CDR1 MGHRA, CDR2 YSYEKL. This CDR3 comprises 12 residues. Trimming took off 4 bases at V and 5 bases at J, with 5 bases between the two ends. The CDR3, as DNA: TGCGCCAGCAGCCTTCAGACCGGGGAGCTGTTTTTT. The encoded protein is CASSLQTGELFF.

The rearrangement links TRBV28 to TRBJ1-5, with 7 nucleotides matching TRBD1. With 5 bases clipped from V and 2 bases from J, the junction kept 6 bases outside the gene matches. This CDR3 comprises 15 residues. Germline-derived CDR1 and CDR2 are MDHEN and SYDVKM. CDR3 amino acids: CASSRYRGGNQPQHF. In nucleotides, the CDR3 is TGTGCCAGCAGTCGATACAGGGGCGGCAATCAGCCCCAGCATTTT.